A selection of T cell receptor beta chains follows, all from one sample in a study of a mutant IDH1 vaccine in newly diagnosed glioma. This table comes from immunoSEQ multiplex PCR, and its TCRdb copy is limited to in-frame clones, with some not included. The data hold 100,000 to 150,000 clones, with about four fifths observed a single time. The antigens these receptors bind are not known. Sequenced here: PBMCs, sampled from a glioma patient whose treatment included an IDH1 peptide vaccine. These receptors were taken from a man aged 40-49 years with glioma. Both conserved end residues are part of each CDR3. A D gene is named only where the DNA matches it firmly. The size field is filled for only some rows; it gives once, few, many or a size class.

d_gene: -
j_gene: TRBJ2-3
abundance: -
v_gene: TRBV7-2
CDR3nt: TGTGCCAGCAGCCCCCAACCGAGGTATACGCAGTATTTT
CDR3aa: CASSPQPRYTQYF

d_gene: -
j_gene: TRBJ2-7
abundance: -
v_gene: TRBV7-9
CDR3nt: TGTGCCAGCAGCTTAGGGACCACCTACGAGCAGTACTTC
CDR3aa: CASSLGTTYEQYF

d_gene: -
j_gene: TRBJ1-2
abundance: few
v_gene: TRBV6-5
CDR3nt: TGTGCCAGCAGTTACTCGCGGGAAAGCTATGGCTACACCTTC
CDR3aa: CASSYSRESYGYTF

d_gene: -
j_gene: TRBJ2-3
abundance: -
v_gene: TRBV14
CDR3nt: TGTGCCAGCAGCCACGGCAACAATGGGGCAGTTACGCAGTATTTT
CDR3aa: CASSHGNNGAVTQYF

d_gene: -
j_gene: TRBJ1-1
abundance: -
v_gene: TRBV6-6
CDR3nt: TGTGCCACGTTCAGGGACTTGAACACTGAAGCTTTCTTT
CDR3aa: CATFRDLNTEAFF

d_gene: -
j_gene: TRBJ1-2
abundance: -
v_gene: TRBV7-6
CDR3nt: TGTGCCAGCAGCCACCGGGCAGGGTGGTATGGCTACACCTTC
CDR3aa: CASSHRAGWYGYTF

d_gene: TRBD2
j_gene: TRBJ2-5
abundance: -
v_gene: TRBV29-1
CDR3nt: TGCAGCGTTGAAAAAGCGGGGGGAAAAGAGACCCAGTACTTC
CDR3aa: CSVEKAGGKETQYF

d_gene: -
j_gene: TRBJ2-7
abundance: -
v_gene: TRBV28
CDR3nt: TGTGCCAGCAGGGGCGGTCGGGGGAATGGTGAGCAGTACTTC
CDR3aa: CASRGGRGNGEQYF

d_gene: -
j_gene: TRBJ1-2
abundance: -
v_gene: TRBV10-3
CDR3nt: TGTGCCATCAGTGAGGTCTTAGGGACTTATGGCTACACCTTC
CDR3aa: CAISEVLGTYGYTF

d_gene: -
j_gene: TRBJ2-7
abundance: -
v_gene: TRBV29-1
CDR3nt: TGCAGCGTTTACGCGGAGGAGCAGTACTTC
CDR3aa: CSVYAEEQYF

d_gene: TRBD1
j_gene: TRBJ2-7
abundance: -
v_gene: TRBV5-4
CDR3nt: TGTGCCAGCAGCTTGGCCCCGGGACAGGGTGGCGAGCAGTACTTC
CDR3aa: CASSLAPGQGGEQYF

d_gene: TRBD1
j_gene: TRBJ1-6
abundance: -
v_gene: TRBV27
CDR3nt: TGTGCCAGCAGCCGACCCGACAGGGGCGTTAATTCACCCCTCCACTTT
CDR3aa: CASSRPDRGVNSPLHF

d_gene: -
j_gene: TRBJ2-5
abundance: -
v_gene: TRBV5-6
CDR3nt: TGTGCCAGCAGCTTGGGCGTTACAAAAGAGACCCAGTACTTC
CDR3aa: CASSLGVTKETQYF

d_gene: -
j_gene: TRBJ2-3
abundance: -
v_gene: TRBV30
CDR3nt: TGTGCCTGGAACACAGGTCTGGGCACAGATACGCAGTATTTT
CDR3aa: CAWNTGLGTDTQYF

d_gene: -
j_gene: TRBJ1-1
abundance: few
v_gene: TRBV5-1
CDR3nt: TGCGCCAGCAGCTTGGACACTGAAGCTTTCTTT
CDR3aa: CASSLDTEAFF

d_gene: -
j_gene: TRBJ2-7
abundance: -
v_gene: TRBV30
CDR3nt: TGTGCCTGGAGTGTTGTACAGTTATACGAGCAGTACTTC
CDR3aa: CAWSVVQLYEQYF

d_gene: TRBD2
j_gene: TRBJ2-1
abundance: -
v_gene: TRBV5-1
CDR3nt: TGCGCCAGCAGTGATGGGACTAGCGGATCCTACAATGAGCAGTTCTTC
CDR3aa: CASSDGTSGSYNEQFF

d_gene: -
j_gene: TRBJ1-5
abundance: few
v_gene: TRBV28
CDR3nt: TGTGCCAGCAGTTTTTTCGGCAGGTTCAATCAGCCCCAGCATTTT
CDR3aa: CASSFFGRFNQPQHF